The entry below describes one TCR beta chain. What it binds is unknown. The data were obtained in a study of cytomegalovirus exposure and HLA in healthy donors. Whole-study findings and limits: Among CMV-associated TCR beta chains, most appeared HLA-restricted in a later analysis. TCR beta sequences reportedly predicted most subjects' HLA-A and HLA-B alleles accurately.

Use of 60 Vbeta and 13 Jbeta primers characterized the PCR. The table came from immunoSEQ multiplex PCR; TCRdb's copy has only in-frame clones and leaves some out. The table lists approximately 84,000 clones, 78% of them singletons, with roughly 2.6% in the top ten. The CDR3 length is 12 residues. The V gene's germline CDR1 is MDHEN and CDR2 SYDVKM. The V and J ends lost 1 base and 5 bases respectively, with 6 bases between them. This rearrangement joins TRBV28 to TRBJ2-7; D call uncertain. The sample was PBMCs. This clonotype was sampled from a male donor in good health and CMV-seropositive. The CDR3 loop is CASSLSRDEQYF. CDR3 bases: TGTGCCAGCAGTTTATCCCGGGACGAGCAGTACTTC.